The rows below give T cell receptor beta chains drawn from one sample of a study of T cell repertoires in cytomegalovirus infection. TCRdb reprocessed the reads with MiXCR, giving one entry per CDR3 protein. The sample holds some 300,000 distinct CDR3 sequences, approximately 13% seen once. Input material: PBMCs. These receptors originate from a human donor in good health (CMV status not recorded). Some clones in this sample may be carry-over from other donors' samples. The CDR3 runs from the conserved cysteine through the conserved F or W. Each record gives: J gene, clone size, V gene, D gene, CDR3 protein, CDR3 DNA. The D gene is left open where the match is weak. Where a row states a size, it is once, few, many or the class of an expanded clone; other rows omit it.

TRBJ1-1 | many | TRBV7-9 | - | CASSLTGTNTEAFF | TGTGCCAGCAGCTTGACAGGAACGAACACTGAAGCTTTCTTT
TRBJ2-7 | few | TRBV15 | - | CATSRQGLSYEQYF | TGTGCCACCAGCAGGCAGGGACTCTCCTACGAGCAGTACTTC
TRBJ2-7 | few | TRBV28 | - | CASTERSWEQYF | TGTGCCAGCACCGAACGGTCGTGGGAGCAGTACTTC
TRBJ1-1 | - | TRBV5-1 | - | CASSLGMGRTEAFF | TGCGCCAGCAGCTTGGGTATGGGGAGGACTGAAGCTTTCTTT
TRBJ2-6 | - | TRBV20-1 | - | CSARGVSGANVLTF | TGCAGTGCTAGGGGGGTTTCTGGGGCCAACGTCCTGACTTTC
TRBJ1-4 | - | TRBV5-1 | - | CASSLAGREEEKLFF | TGCGCCAGCAGCTTGGCCGGCAGGGAAGAGGAAAAACTGTTTTTT
TRBJ2-7 | - | TRBV7-9 | - | CASSLVGGAYYEQYF | TGTGCCAGCAGCTTAGTCGGGGGAGCGTACTACGAGCAGTACTTC
TRBJ1-3 | many | TRBV7-6 | TRBD1 | CASSLVGGYSGNTIYF | TGTGCCAGCAGCTTAGTAGGGGGCTACTCTGGAAACACCATATATTTT
TRBJ1-6 | - | TRBV20-1 | TRBD1 | CSALDRGLSPLHF | TGCAGTGCTTTGGACAGGGGGCTTTCACCCCTCCACTTT
TRBJ2-5 | - | TRBV20-1 | TRBD1 | CSARSGTGRGETQYF | TGCAGTGCTAGGTCCGGGACAGGGCGAGGAGAGACCCAGTACTTC
TRBJ2-2 | - | TRBV20-1 | TRBD2 | CSARDTGGNTGELFF | TGCAGTGCGAGAGATACGGGAGGGAACACCGGGGAGCTGTTTTTT
TRBJ2-7 | few | TRBV5-1 | - | CASSPIRGPAGYEQYF | TGCGCCAGCAGCCCCATCCGGGGGCCCGCGGGCTACGAGCAGTACTTC
TRBJ1-4 | few | TRBV20-1 | - | CSALVPGEKLFF | TGCAGTGCCCTTGTCCCCGGTGAAAAACTGTTTTTT
TRBJ2-7 | many | TRBV7-2 | TRBD2 | CASSLKGAGGGYEQYF | TGTGCCAGCAGCTTAAAGGGGGCGGGAGGGGGTTACGAGCAGTACTTC
TRBJ1-2 | - | TRBV29-1 | TRBD1 | CSVGAGTDRAAGYTF | TGCAGCGTTGGTGCCGGTACGGACAGGGCCGCTGGCTACACCTTC
TRBJ2-3 | - | TRBV4-2 | TRBD2 | CASSQIAGDTQYF | TGTGCCAGCAGCCAAATAGCGGGAGATACGCAGTATTTT
TRBJ2-3 | many | TRBV7-2 | - | CASSLGGSVKTSTDTQYF | TGTGCCAGCAGCTTAGGAGGCAGCGTAAAAACTAGCACAGATACGCAGTATTTT
TRBJ2-7 | few | TRBV7-9 | - | CASSLADGTPAYEQYF | TGTGCCAGCAGCTTAGCCGACGGGACGCCGGCCTACGAGCAGTACTTC
TRBJ2-5 | few | TRBV29-1 | TRBD2 | CSVWGQREGQSETQYF | TGCAGCGTATGGGGCCAACGGGAGGGGCAGTCGGAGACCCAGTACTTC
TRBJ1-2 | many | TRBV20-1 | - | CSAHGSRINYGYTF | TGCAGTGCTCATGGGTCCAGGATTAACTATGGCTACACCTTC
TRBJ1-1 | many | TRBV7-3 | - | CASSSRGGKVTEAFF | TGTGCCAGCAGCTCCCGGGGGGGTAAGGTCACTGAAGCTTTCTTT
TRBJ2-5 | few | TRBV29-1 | - | CSVEASQETQYF | TGCAGCGTTGAGGCAAGCCAAGAGACCCAGTACTTC
TRBJ2-1 | - | TRBV29-1 | TRBD2 | CSVESREAYNEQFF | TGCAGCGTTGAATCACGGGAGGCTTACAATGAGCAGTTCTTC
TRBJ2-1 | few | TRBV6-2/TRBV6-3 | - | CASSYSGAQGFF | TGTGCCAGCAGTTACTCAGGGGCGCAAGGTTTCTTC
TRBJ2-3 | - | TRBV5-4 | - | CASSPGNRQTDTQYF | TGTGCCAGCAGCCCCGGGAATCGTCAGACAGATACGCAGTATTTT
TRBJ2-7 | few | TRBV20-1 | - | CSARDARESSYEQYF | TGCAGTGCTAGAGATGCAAGGGAGTCCTCCTACGAGCAGTACTTC
TRBJ1-6 | few | TRBV18 | - | CASSPLPGTLLSPLHF | TGTGCCAGCTCACCTCTTCCGGGGACGCTACTTTCACCCCTCCACTTT
TRBJ1-1 | few | TRBV10-2 | - | CASSEGGKNTEAFF | TGCGCCAGCAGTGAGGGGGGGAAGAACACTGAAGCTTTCTTT
TRBJ1-5 | few | TRBV6-2/TRBV6-3 | TRBD1 | CASRSDRTQPQHF | TGTGCCAGCAGGTCGGACAGGACACAGCCCCAGCATTTT
TRBJ1-5 | many | TRBV7-2 | TRBD1 | CASSSLRTGGQPQHF | TGTGCCAGCAGCAGCCTCCGGACAGGGGGCCAGCCCCAGCATTTT
TRBJ2-5 | - | TRBV29-1 | TRBD1 | CSGGQFQETQYF | TGCAGCGGGGGACAGTTTCAAGAGACCCAGTACTTC
TRBJ2-7 | many | TRBV7-7 | - | CASSLAWEQYF | TGTGCCAGCAGCTTAGCTTGGGAGCAGTACTTC